A single T cell receptor beta chain is shown here with its context. Its antigen is unknown. Method: immunoSEQ multiplex PCR; TCRdb's copy keeps in-frame clones and lacks some. The sample lists tens of thousands of clones; about 90% were seen once. This specimen comes from a study of Tregs in tolerant kidney transplant recipients. Points from the study as a whole: Few patients were studied, so findings need validation in larger groups.

Thawed PBMCs were FACS-sorted into unstimulated CD4+CD25+CD127- regulatory T cells, CD4+CD25- non-regulatory cells, CD4 and CD8 cells. Trimming cost V 0 bases and J 7 bases; bases outside gene matches: 10. There are 18 residues in the CDR3. Germline V CDR1 and CDR2: SGHRS, YFSETQ. The TCR sequence derives from a human donor in good health. Sequencing was done on a sample of Tregs from blood. V usage is TRBV5-1 and J usage is TRBJ2-1; the match to TRBD2 covers 13 bases. The CDR3 spells CASSLVRTSGRAGNEQFF. In DNA, the CDR3 is TGCGCCAGCAGCTTGGTAAGAACTAGCGGGAGGGCCGGAAATGAGCAGTTCTTC.